The T cell receptor beta chain described here comes from a study of blood T cell repertoires in COVID-19 (dated by TCRdb to 2020 to 2022). Turning to the overall study: Samples covering the acute and convalescent phases of COVID-19 were provided by collaborators in the United States, Italy and Spain. The material from the prospective study consisted of cDNA or gDNA derived from T cells, B-cell-depleted T cells, or PBMCs. The dataset comprised deeply sampled blood TCRbeta repertoires from subjects exposed to, actively infected with, or recovered from COVID-19. The repertoires were released in a freely available public database intended as a resource for research on the immune response to SARS-CoV-2. Samples were obtained from the ongoing ImmuneRACE study (first 160 participants) and from over 1,000 subjects provided by 6 global collaborators. Sample metadata almost always included a de-identified subject ID, COVID-19 status, age in years and sex. Where HLA class I and class II types were available, the types were taken from metadata supplied by the sample provider, not from assay-based typing. Overall study results and their limits: The amount of clinical and demographic metadata varied by source and participant and was provided uncurated.

In the prospective study, participants were about 18 to 100 years old, resided in approximately 25 geographic areas of the United States, and were enrolled through a virtual design. In the prospective study, participants were assigned to cohorts based on the clinical history participants reported in a screening survey and a study questionnaire. Recovered participants in ImmuneRACE Cohort 3 were defined as having two consecutive negative NP/OP PCR tests, clearance from a healthcare professional, or resolution of symptoms. In the prospective study, whole blood, serum and a nasopharyngeal or oropharyngeal swab were collected from each participant by mobile phlebotomists. Additional blood draws and questionnaires over an approximately two-month period could optionally be provided by prospective study participants. Before DNA extraction, blood samples from the prospective study were shipped at room temperature or frozen.

TCRbeta CDR3 regions were amplified from genomic DNA by means of the immunoSEQ Assay, a bias-controlled multiplex PCR. The original pipeline was this. The number of nucleated cells in each sample was estimated by amplification of reference gene primers within the assay. To quantify the absolute abundance of each unique TCRbeta CDR3 rearrangement, sequence reads were collapsed and filtered. For each sample, productive Simpson clonality was calculated as the square root of Simpson's diversity index across productive rearrangements. TCRdb stores this immuneACCESS table with in-frame sequences only. Part of the clones is absent; in the studies checked, under half of the shortfall reflects unresolved V genes, and no reason is known for the rest. Clone size and V and J calls were adopted from that table, with D and trimming inferred from the DNA. A total of fewer than 350,000 clones appear in this sample, roughly 90% of them only once. The ten biggest clones cover about 1.7% of the sample.

For this chain, trimming is 7 bases at the V end and 1 base at the J end, and the number of junction bases without a gene match is 6. For CDR1 and CDR2, the germline V gene lists SQVTM and ANQGSEA. There are 13 amino acids in the CDR3, from cysteine to phenylalanine inclusive. Only the CDR3 region is kept as DNA, spanning 39 bases read in frame from base 1. In regard to this clone: Its antigen is still unknown. Per-base quality was not reported, and no clone a single base away is much larger than it.

The receptor was isolated from a woman in her 40s who had recovered from COVID-19. Rearrangement joined TRBV29-1 to TRBJ1-1; TRBD1 aligns with 7 central bases. The sequenced sample consisted of PBMCs or T cells enriched from blood (not recorded which). The sequenced DNA: TGCAGCGCAATCCGGGACAGGAACACTGAAGCTTTCTTT. It is translated as CSAIRDRNTEAFF. Outside the CDR3, residues come from the reference TRBV29-1 and TRBJ1-1 proteins, so the full variable domain is: SAVISQKPSRDICQRGTSLTIQCQVDSQVTMMFWYRQQPGQSLTLIATANQGSEATYESGFVIDKFPISRPNLTFSTLTVSNMSPEDSSIYLCSAIRDRNTEAFFGQGTRLTVV.